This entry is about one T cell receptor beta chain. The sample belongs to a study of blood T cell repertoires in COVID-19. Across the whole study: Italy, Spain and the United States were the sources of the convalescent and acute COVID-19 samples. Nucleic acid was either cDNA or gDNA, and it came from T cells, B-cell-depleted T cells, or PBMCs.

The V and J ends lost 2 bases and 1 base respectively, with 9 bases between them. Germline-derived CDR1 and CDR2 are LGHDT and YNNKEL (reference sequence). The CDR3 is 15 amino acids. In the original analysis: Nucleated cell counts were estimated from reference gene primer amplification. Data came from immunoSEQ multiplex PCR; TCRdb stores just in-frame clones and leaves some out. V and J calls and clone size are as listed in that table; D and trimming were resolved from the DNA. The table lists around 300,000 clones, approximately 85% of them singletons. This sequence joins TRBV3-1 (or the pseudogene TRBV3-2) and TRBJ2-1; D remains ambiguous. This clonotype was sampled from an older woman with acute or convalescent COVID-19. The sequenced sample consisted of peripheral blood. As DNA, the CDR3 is TGTGCCAGCAGCCAACGGGTATTGTCCTACAATGAGCAGTTCTTC. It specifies CASSQRVLSYNEQFF.